The rows below give T cell receptor beta chains drawn from one sample of a study of blood T cell repertoires in COVID-19. The assay was immunoSEQ multiplex PCR, and TCRdb's table has in-frame clones only and misses some. The sample carries some 200,000 clones, roughly nine tenths recorded once. The sequenced material came from peripheral blood. The receptors shown here come from a young man with acute or convalescent COVID-19. CDR3s include the opening cysteine and the closing phenylalanine or tryptophan. The order of the fields is CDR3 DNA, CDR3 protein, V gene, clone size, D gene, J gene. The D gene is left open where the match is weak. Some rows mark clone size as missing; the rest say once, few, many or name a class of expanded clone.

cdr3_nt: TGTGCCAGCAGCTTGCGTCACGGGTTCAATCAGCCCCAGCATTTT; cdr3_aa: CASSLRHGFNQPQHF; v_call: TRBV5-5; clone_size: -; d_call: -; j_call: TRBJ1-5
cdr3_nt: TGTGCCAGCAGTCGGGACACGTATAGCAATCAGCCCCAGCATTTT; cdr3_aa: CASSRDTYSNQPQHF; v_call: TRBV28; clone_size: once; d_call: -; j_call: TRBJ1-5
cdr3_nt: TGTGCCAGCAGTGAAGCGAGGACCGGGGAGCTGTTTTTT; cdr3_aa: CASSEARTGELFF; v_call: TRBV2; clone_size: -; d_call: -; j_call: TRBJ2-2
cdr3_nt: TGTGCCAGCAGTTTAGCTTTATTGGGCGGGATCCCAAGTAATGAGCAGTTCTTC; cdr3_aa: CASSLALLGGIPSNEQFF; v_call: TRBV27; clone_size: -; d_call: -; j_call: TRBJ2-1
cdr3_nt: TGTGCCAGCACGCGACAGGGGTGGGTTGAAGCTTTCTTT; cdr3_aa: CASTRQGWVEAFF; v_call: TRBV6-5; clone_size: -; d_call: TRBD1; j_call: TRBJ1-1
cdr3_nt: TGCGCCAGCAGCTACCAGGGAGATACGCAGTATTTT; cdr3_aa: CASSYQGDTQYF; v_call: TRBV5-1; clone_size: -; d_call: -; j_call: TRBJ2-3
cdr3_nt: TGTGCCACCAGCAGAGATCCGGGGTACCAAGCTTTCTTT; cdr3_aa: CATSRDPGYQAFF; v_call: TRBV15; clone_size: -; d_call: -; j_call: TRBJ1-1
cdr3_nt: TGTGCCAGCAGCGTTCTCGGGGAAGAGACCCAGTACTTC; cdr3_aa: CASSVLGEETQYF; v_call: TRBV9; clone_size: -; d_call: -; j_call: TRBJ2-5
cdr3_nt: TGCAGCGTTGGTGGGGGCCGGGATGATACGCAGTATTTT; cdr3_aa: CSVGGGRDDTQYF; v_call: TRBV29-1; clone_size: -; d_call: -; j_call: TRBJ2-3
cdr3_nt: TGTGCCAGCTCACCCCCAACAACGGGACAGGGAAAGACCCAGTACTTC; cdr3_aa: CASSPPTTGQGKTQYF; v_call: TRBV18; clone_size: -; d_call: TRBD1; j_call: TRBJ2-5
cdr3_nt: TGTGCCTTACGAACCCTGACCAGGGAATCTCACTATGGCTACACCTTC; cdr3_aa: CALRTLTRESHYGYTF; v_call: TRBV30; clone_size: -; d_call: -; j_call: TRBJ1-2
cdr3_nt: TGTGCCAGCAGCGCCGCCATAGGCACAGATACGCAGTATTTT; cdr3_aa: CASSAAIGTDTQYF; v_call: TRBV9; clone_size: -; d_call: -; j_call: TRBJ2-3
cdr3_nt: TGTGCCAGCAGTCGGGACAGATTGAGAGAGCAGTACTTC; cdr3_aa: CASSRDRLREQYF; v_call: TRBV11-2; clone_size: many; d_call: TRBD1; j_call: TRBJ2-7
cdr3_nt: TGTGCCAGCAGCGTAGCGGCTAGCGGGCTCGGTACGCAGTATTTT; cdr3_aa: CASSVAASGLGTQYF; v_call: TRBV9; clone_size: once; d_call: TRBD2; j_call: TRBJ2-3
cdr3_nt: TGTGCCAGCAGCTTGAGGGGCAGGTCCTACGAGCAGTACTTC; cdr3_aa: CASSLRGRSYEQYF; v_call: TRBV5-4; clone_size: -; d_call: -; j_call: TRBJ2-7
cdr3_nt: TGCGCCAGCAGCGTCCTAGCGGGGGTCACCGGGGAGCTGTTTTTT; cdr3_aa: CASSVLAGVTGELFF; v_call: TRBV4-1; clone_size: -; d_call: TRBD2; j_call: TRBJ2-2
cdr3_nt: TGTGCCAGCAGTGGGGCTAGAGCGGGAGGCGACAATGAGCAGTTCTTC; cdr3_aa: CASSGARAGGDNEQFF; v_call: TRBV2; clone_size: -; d_call: TRBD2; j_call: TRBJ2-1
cdr3_nt: TGTGCCAGCAGCGCCGTCAATGAGCAGTTCTTC; cdr3_aa: CASSAVNEQFF; v_call: TRBV9; clone_size: -; d_call: -; j_call: TRBJ2-1
cdr3_nt: TGCGCCAGTTCGTCTAGGCCCATGGACGAGCAGTACTTC; cdr3_aa: CASSSRPMDEQYF; v_call: TRBV10-1; clone_size: -; d_call: -; j_call: TRBJ2-7
cdr3_nt: TGTGCCAGCAGCTTGTACGGCGGGTTCGGCTACACCTTC; cdr3_aa: CASSLYGGFGYTF; v_call: TRBV5-6; clone_size: -; d_call: -; j_call: TRBJ1-2
cdr3_nt: TGTGCCAGCCATGAATATGGACAGATTAATTCACCCCTCCACTTT; cdr3_aa: CASHEYGQINSPLHF; v_call: TRBV27; clone_size: -; d_call: -; j_call: TRBJ1-6
cdr3_nt: TGTGCCAGCAGCTTAGTCGGCATCCCGGGGGATGAAAAACTGTTTTTT; cdr3_aa: CASSLVGIPGDEKLFF; v_call: TRBV11-2; clone_size: -; d_call: -; j_call: TRBJ1-4
cdr3_nt: TGCGCCAGCAGCTTGGCGCCGACAGGGGTAGAGACCCAGTACTTC; cdr3_aa: CASSLAPTGVETQYF; v_call: TRBV5-1; clone_size: -; d_call: TRBD1; j_call: TRBJ2-5
cdr3_nt: TGTGCCTGGAGCTATGGGACAGGGGGCTACAATGAGCAGTTCTTC; cdr3_aa: CAWSYGTGGYNEQFF; v_call: TRBV30; clone_size: -; d_call: TRBD1; j_call: TRBJ2-1
cdr3_nt: TGTGCCAGCAGCCCTATGCTCGGGACAGGGATCAACGAGCAGTACTTC; cdr3_aa: CASSPMLGTGINEQYF; v_call: TRBV28; clone_size: once; d_call: TRBD1; j_call: TRBJ2-7
cdr3_nt: TGTGCCAGCACTGAGGGAGTCCAGGACCACAATAATTCACCCCTCCACTTT; cdr3_aa: CASTEGVQDHNNSPLHF; v_call: TRBV6-1; clone_size: -; d_call: -; j_call: TRBJ1-6
cdr3_nt: TGTGCCAGCAGGAGGGGACAGGATGAGGCCTTTCACACCTTC; cdr3_aa: CASRRGQDEAFHTF; v_call: TRBV2; clone_size: -; d_call: TRBD1; j_call: TRBJ1-2
cdr3_nt: TGCGCCAGCAGCCAAGATGAGGGGGGGGGCCCAATAGATACGCAGTATTTT; cdr3_aa: CASSQDEGGGPIDTQYF; v_call: TRBV4-1; clone_size: -; d_call: -; j_call: TRBJ2-3
cdr3_nt: TGTGCCAGCAGCTTAAGACTAGCCCTAGAGACCCAGTACTTC; cdr3_aa: CASSLRLALETQYF; v_call: TRBV13; clone_size: -; d_call: TRBD2; j_call: TRBJ2-5
cdr3_nt: TGTGCCAGCTCACCCCAGGGAAGGGCCTACGAGCAGTACTTC; cdr3_aa: CASSPQGRAYEQYF; v_call: TRBV18; clone_size: -; d_call: -; j_call: TRBJ2-7
cdr3_nt: TGTGCCAGCAGTTGGGACAGCTCCTACGAGCAGTACTTC; cdr3_aa: CASSWDSSYEQYF; v_call: TRBV11-2; clone_size: -; d_call: TRBD1; j_call: TRBJ2-7
cdr3_nt: TGTGCCAGCAGCCCCCAGGCCCCAGGGTTTAGCGGGACCCCCAGGAAAAAAAACATTCAGTACTTC; cdr3_aa: CASSPQAPGFSGTPRKKNIQYF; v_call: TRBV3-1/TRBV3-2; clone_size: once; d_call: TRBD2; j_call: TRBJ2-4
cdr3_nt: TGTGCCAGCAGCGTAGCTACGGGGAGCGAGCAGTACTTC; cdr3_aa: CASSVATGSEQYF; v_call: TRBV9; clone_size: -; d_call: -; j_call: TRBJ2-7
cdr3_nt: TGTGCCAGCAGCTTGTGGACAGGGGGAACGGCCCAGCATTTT; cdr3_aa: CASSLWTGGTAQHF; v_call: TRBV7-2; clone_size: -; d_call: TRBD1; j_call: TRBJ1-5
cdr3_nt: TGTGCTCCTTACCCCGCAGTCTCCTACGAGCAGTACTTC; cdr3_aa: CAPYPAVSYEQYF; v_call: TRBV28; clone_size: -; d_call: -; j_call: TRBJ2-7
cdr3_nt: TGTGCCAGCACCCGGACAGGAAACAATCAGCCCCAGCATTTT; cdr3_aa: CASTRTGNNQPQHF; v_call: TRBV28; clone_size: -; d_call: TRBD1; j_call: TRBJ1-5
cdr3_nt: TGTGCCAGCAGAGGAGGGACTAGCGGAACCAATGAGCAGTTCTTC; cdr3_aa: CASRGGTSGTNEQFF; v_call: TRBV7-2; clone_size: -; d_call: TRBD2; j_call: TRBJ2-1
cdr3_nt: TGTGCCAGCAACCTAAGGGGGAACTCCTACGAGCAGTACTTC; cdr3_aa: CASNLRGNSYEQYF; v_call: TRBV6-5; clone_size: -; d_call: -; j_call: TRBJ2-7
cdr3_nt: TGTGCCAGCAGTGAATTTCACAAAAACATTCAGTACTTC; cdr3_aa: CASSEFHKNIQYF; v_call: TRBV25-1; clone_size: -; d_call: -; j_call: TRBJ2-4
cdr3_nt: TGTGCCAGCAGCCGAACAGGGGGAAATGGTTCTAATGAAAAACTGTTTTTT; cdr3_aa: CASSRTGGNGSNEKLFF; v_call: TRBV27; clone_size: -; d_call: TRBD1; j_call: TRBJ1-4
cdr3_nt: TGTGCCAGCACCCTATTTATAAGCGGGGGGGCTGTATACGAGCAGTACTTC; cdr3_aa: CASTLFISGGAVYEQYF; v_call: TRBV28; clone_size: -; d_call: TRBD2; j_call: TRBJ2-7
cdr3_nt: TGTGCCAGCAGCAGACCGGGACAGGGGGCCTACGAGCAGTACTTC; cdr3_aa: CASSRPGQGAYEQYF; v_call: TRBV21-1; clone_size: once; d_call: -; j_call: TRBJ2-7